Following are 27 T cell receptor beta chains from one sample sequenced in a study of regulatory T cells in long-lasting Graves disease. Both iRepertoire HTBI primers and Arm-PCR of CDR3 regions were used to build the TCR beta libraries. TCRdb used MiXCR to reprocess the multiplex PCR reads, holding one entry per CDR3 protein. The data contain more than 300,000 distinct CDR3 sequences, around a fifth of them singletons. Time point of the sample: persistent/refractory GD, antithyroid drugs over 5 years with positive TRAb. RNA extracted from PBMCs served as the sequencing template. Specimen: peripheral blood mononuclear cells (PBMCs), collected when the disease was refractory, from a patient treated with antithyroid drugs. Receptors were obtained from a female donor with Graves disease.

Ten or more counts support this clonotype. This chain joins TRBV11-2 and TRBJ2-2; D may be TRBD1 (6 bases). The V gene lost 4 bases and the J gene lost 1 base, with 13 bases spanning the gap. The CDR3 contains 16 residues. Germline V gives CDR1 SGHAT, CDR2 FQNNGV. This chain's CDR3 is CASSWGTPMNTGELFF. The CDR3 bases are TGTGCCAGCAGCTGGGGGACACCCATGAACACCGGGGAGCTGTTTTTT.

About this clonotype itself: The CDR3 carries no conserved terminal phenylalanine or tryptophan, so it likely arises from a read error. The chain combines TRBV7-9 with TRBJ2-4; 16 bases fit TRBD2. CDR3 length equals 20 residues. The germline V gene encodes CDR1 SEHNR and CDR2 FQNEAQ (reference sequence). After removal of 3 bases from V and 0 bases from J, the junction contained 8 bases not matched to a gene. CDR3 in amino acids: CASSFSGLAGGTIAKNIQYL. CDR3 sequence (DNA): TGTGCCAGCAGCTTTTCGGGACTAGCGGGGGGGACAATAGCCAAAAACATTCAGTACCTC.

The DNA of the CDR3 is TGTGCCAGCAGCTTGGGGGCTAGCGGAAACGGGCAGTACTTC. Its translation: CASSLGASGNGQYF. The rearrangement joins TRBV7-2 to TRBJ2-7, with D tentatively TRBD2 (7 bases). Germline CDR1 is SGHTA and CDR2 is FQGNSA. The CDR3 contains 14 residues. With 3 bases removed from V and 9 bases from J, the gap between germline ends came to 18 bases.

This clonotype was detected only a few times. The J gene is TRBJ2-5, the V gene TRBV6-1; the D call may be TRBD1 or TRBD2 (5 bases each). Trimming removed 6 bases from V and 3 bases from J, with 23 bases in between. The CDR3 runs 17 residues. CDR1 is MNHNS, CDR2 SASEGT, per germline. In DNA form, the CDR3 reads TGTGCCAGCAGAGTCCCGCCCGGGACGCCCCGTGAAGAGACCCAGTACTTC. It specifies CASRVPPGTPREETQYF.

This clonotype was seen at least ten times. V is TRBV10-3 and J is TRBJ1-2, with D possibly TRBD1 on 6 matching bases. Germline assignment: CDR1 ENHRY and CDR2 SYGVKD. The CDR3 runs 13 residues. Trimming cost V 2 bases and J 4 bases, with 8 bases left between them. CDR3 coding DNA: TGTGCCATCAGTGAGAAAGGGGGCTATGGCTACACCTTC. This encodes CAISEKGGYGYTF.

This clonotype was picked up a small number of times. The J gene is TRBJ2-1, the V gene TRBV28, with D perhaps TRBD2 (6 bases). Trimming shortened V by 6 bases and J by 6 bases, and 21 bases separated the two germline ends. This CDR3 spans 16 amino acids. CDR1 and CDR2 from the germline V gene are MDHEN and SYDVKM. CDR3 bases: TGTGCCAGCAGGCCGGGGGTAACCTGGGCGGGCAATGAGCAGTTCTTC. Its protein product is CASRPGVTWAGNEQFF. Using reference TRBV28 and TRBJ2-1 for the parts outside the CDR3, the full variable domain is DVKVTQSSRYLVKRTGEKVFLECVQDMDHENMFWYRQDPGLGLRLIYFSYDVKMKEKGDIPEGYSVSREKKERFSLILESASTNQTSMYLCASRPGVTWAGNEQFFGPGTRLTVL.

V is TRBV10-3 and J is TRBJ2-7; 13 bases are shared with TRBD2. The length of the CDR3 is 19 residues. V gave up 3 bases and J gave up 0 bases; unmatched junction bases: 11. In germline, CDR1 is ENHRY, CDR2 SYGVKD. CDR3 DNA: TGTGCCATCAGTGATCTAAGGCCGGGACTAGCGGGGAGCTCCTACGAGCAGTACTTC. This encodes CAISDLRPGLAGSSYEQYF.

This clonotype was detected ten times or more. The chain couples TRBV2 to TRBJ2-4; 7 bases agree with TRBD2. Germline V CDR1 and CDR2: SNHLY, FYNNEI. V lost 3 bases to trimming and J lost 0 bases; unmatched junction nucleotides: 11. CDR3 length: 18 amino acids. Here the CDR3 DNA reads TGTGCCAGCAGTGATGCGCGGGAGAGGATCCTAGCCAAAAACATTCAGTACTTC. It translates to CASSDARERILAKNIQYF.

The genes are TRBV18 and TRBJ1-5; D uncertain. The germline V gene has CDR1 KGHSH and CDR2 LQKENI. V gave up 5 bases and J gave up 0 bases, with 17 bases separating them. The CDR3 consists of 17 residues. CDR3 sequence: CASSALRAAHSNQPQHF. In nucleotides, the CDR3 is TGTGCCAGCTCAGCACTGCGAGCAGCCCATAGCAATCAGCCCCAGCATTTT. The full variable domain, its missing parts supplied by reference TRBV18 and TRBJ1-5, is NAGVMQNPRHLVRRRGQEARLRCSPMKGHSHVYWYRQLPEEGLKFMVYLQKENIIDESGMPKERFSAEFPKEGPSILRIQQVVRGDSAAYFCASSALRAAHSNQPQHFGDGTRLSIL.

The gene calls are TRBV10-3 and TRBJ1-5; possibly TRBD1 for D (6 bases). The CDR3 consists of 12 residues. The germline V and J ends were trimmed by 10 bases and 11 bases, with 18 bases remaining between them. Germline CDR1 and CDR2: ENHRY and SYGVKD. The CDR3 nucleotides read TGTGCCACCGGCCCCTCTACAGGGACCCAGCATTTT. Encoded protein: CATGPSTGTQHF.

V gene TRBV6-1 combines with J gene TRBJ2-2; D might be TRBD2 (5 bases). CDR1 MNHNS and CDR2 SASEGT come from the germline V gene. The CDR3 contains 16 residues. Trimming took off 6 bases at V and 3 bases at J, with 17 bases between the two ends. CDR3 in DNA: TGTGCCAGCAGAACCCTAGGCAGGCGGGACACCGGGGAGCTGTTTTTT. As protein: CASRTLGRRDTGELFF.

This clonotype was counted at least ten times. This chain links TRBV20-1 with TRBJ2-5; TRBD2 matches at 10 bases. Germline values: CDR1 DFQATT, CDR2 SNEGSKA (reference sequence). J lost 1 base, V lost 0 bases, and 5 bases had no gene match. CDR3 length equals 16 residues. CDR3 nucleotides: TGCAGTGCTAGAGATACTAGCGGGGACGCCCAAGAGACCCAGTACTTC. Translated, it gives CSARDTSGDAQETQYF.

The chain couples TRBV29-1 to TRBJ1-4, with a tentative D call TRBD1 (6 bases). Per germline, CDR1 SQVTM and CDR2 ANQGSEA. The CDR3 length is 14 residues. V gave up 4 bases and J gave up 5 bases, with 14 bases separating them. CDR3 nucleotides: TGCAGCGTTGGGGGGCAGGGATCCAATGAAAAACTGTTTTTT. Protein sequence: CSVGGQGSNEKLFF.

The V gene is TRBV5-1, the J gene TRBJ2-7; 9 nucleotides align to TRBD1. Germline CDR1 reads SGHRS; CDR2 reads YFSETQ. Trimming removed 0 bases from V and 3 bases from J; junction bases left unmatched: 7. This CDR3 has 16 amino acids. The chain's CDR3 is CASSLVSGTGLYEQYF. The CDR3 coding sequence is TGCGCCAGCAGCTTGGTCTCCGGGACAGGGCTCTACGAGCAGTACTTC.

Here the CDR3 DNA reads TGTGCCAGCAGTCTTCTGACTAGCTCCGATGAGCAGTTCTTC. It translates to CASSLLTSSDEQFF. V is TRBV6-1 and J is TRBJ2-1; 7 nucleotides line up with TRBD2. The CDR3 totals 14 residues. Trimming at V came to 5 bases and at J to 8 bases, leaving 9 bases not matched to a gene. The germline gives CDR1 MNHNS, CDR2 SASEGT.

This clonotype appeared a few times. The chain combines TRBV4-2 with TRBJ1-1; weak D call: TRBD1 (6 bases). There are 15 residues in the CDR3. The V gene's germline CDR1 is LGHNA and CDR2 YNFKEQ. V was pared by 1 base and J by 5 bases, with 14 bases between. CDR3 protein: CASSQARGLGTEAFF. The CDR3 nucleotides are TGTGCCAGCAGCCAAGCTCGGGGGCTGGGGACTGAAGCTTTCTTT.

Remarks on this clonotype: With only one base between it and a far larger clone, this is likely a read error. The chain joins TRBV6-8 to TRBJ2-7, with 7 positions matching TRBD1. The CDR3 is made up of 15 amino acids. Germline CDR1 MNHGY, CDR2 SAAAGT. V was pared by 5 bases and J by 7 bases, with 14 bases of the junction left unmatched. The CDR3 here is CASSEGQSHVGEQYF. The CDR3 DNA reads as TGTGCCAGCAGTGAGGGACAGAGCCACGTCGGGGAGCAGTACTTC.

The chain recombines TRBV5-4 with TRBJ1-1; D is possibly TRBD1 (6 bases). Germline-derived CDR1 and CDR2 are SGHNT and YYREEE (reference sequence). Trimming shortened V by 4 bases and J by 0 bases, and 19 bases separated the two germline ends. CDR3 size: 17 residues. The CDR3 is CASSPTLQQGMNTEAFF. The CDR3 bases are TGTGCCAGCAGCCCGACCCTCCAACAGGGCATGAACACTGAAGCTTTCTTT.

In this sample, this clonotype turned up many times. The chain carries TRBV27 and TRBJ2-7, with TRBD2 as a possible D gene (6 bases). Germline loops: CDR1 MNHEY, CDR2 SMNVEV (reference sequence). The CDR3 extends over 15 amino acids. Trimming removed 5 bases at V and 4 bases at J, with 18 bases between. The CDR3 coding sequence is TGTGCCAGCAGTCTGACCACGCTAGCGCCTTACGAGCAGTACTTC. Translated, it gives CASSLTTLAPYEQYF.

Only a few counts were recorded for this clonotype. The genes are TRBV7-9 and TRBJ1-1; D ambiguous. Looked up from germline, CDR1 is SEHNR and CDR2 is FQNEAQ (reference sequence). V gave up 5 bases and J gave up 6 bases, with 19 bases separating them. There are 15 residues in the CDR3. The CDR3 DNA sequence: TGTGCCAGCAGCCGCGGAGACGGCCCCGACGCTGAAGCTTTCTTT. This sequence encodes CASSRGDGPDAEAFF.

This clonotype was seen a few times. The CDR3 sequence is CAWRVTSEQYF. DNA for the CDR3: TGTGCCTGGAGAGTTACTTCCGAGCAGTACTTC. V usage is TRBV30 and J usage is TRBJ2-7; no clear D. Trimming removed 3 bases from V and 6 bases from J, with 9 bases in between. The CDR3 extends over 11 amino acids. Germline V gene sequence: CDR1 GTSNPN, CDR2 SVGIG (reference sequence). Complete variable domain (other parts from reference TRBV30 and TRBJ2-7): SQTIHQWPATLVQPVGSPLSLECTVEGTSNPNLYWYRQAAGRGLQLLFYSVGIGQISSEVPQNLSASRPQDRQFILSSKKLLLSDSGFYLCAWRVTSEQYFGPGTRLTVT.

The V gene is TRBV29-1, the J gene TRBJ2-7, with 10 bases aligning to TRBD2. The CDR3 contains 14 residues. The J segment lost 3 bases and the V segment lost 7 bases, leaving 9 bases of the junction unmatched. CDR1 SQVTM and CDR2 ANQGSEA come from the germline V gene. CDR3 nucleotide sequence: TGCAGCGCGAGACCTAGCGGGAGCGGCTACGAGCAGTACTTC. Translating it yields CSARPSGSGYEQYF.

This clonotype was recorded at least ten times. The chain joins TRBV28 to TRBJ2-7; 11 bases agree with TRBD2. The CDR3 totals 16 residues. Germline loops: CDR1 MDHEN, CDR2 SYDVKM. The trim removed 6 bases at V and 0 bases at J, leaving 7 bases unmatched. CDR3 sequence: CASSGGGLADSYEQYF. The CDR3 DNA sequence: TGTGCCAGCAGCGGGGGGGGACTAGCGGACTCCTACGAGCAGTACTTC.

Many counts were recorded for this clonotype. V usage is TRBV2 and J usage is TRBJ1-5; possible D gene TRBD1, 5 bases. Germline loops: CDR1 SNHLY, CDR2 FYNNEI. The CDR3 spans 14 residues. The V end was cut by 6 bases, the J end by 6 bases, with 15 bases between. CDR3 sequence reads: CASRQNLGGQPQHF. As DNA, the CDR3 is TGTGCCAGCAGACAGAACCTCGGGGGTCAGCCCCAGCATTTT.

This clonotype occurred many times. J is TRBJ1-2 and V is TRBV2; D possibly corresponds to TRBD1 (6 bases). V gave up 5 bases and J gave up 7 bases, with 14 bases separating them. The CDR3 extends over 13 amino acids. Germline V gives CDR1 SNHLY, CDR2 FYNNEI. This chain's CDR3 is CASSRQVRRGYTF. CDR3 sequence (DNA): TGTGCCAGCAGTCGACAGGTACGGCGTGGCTACACCTTC.

On this clonotype: Just one base apart from a much larger clone, this may be a read error. The genes are TRBV12-3 or TRBV12-4 and TRBJ1-4; 12 bases line up with TRBD1. The CDR3 runs to 18 residues. The CDR3 coding sequence is TGTGCCGGCAGTTTGGGGGACAGGGGGCTTACAACTAATGAAAAACTGTTTTTT. Amino acids: CAGSLGDRGLTTNEKLFF.

The chain is built from TRBV7-8 and TRBJ1-1; TRBD1 is a possible D gene (5 bases). CDR1 and CDR2 (germline): SGHVS, FQNEAQ. The CDR3 runs 13 residues. The V gene lost 1 base and the J gene lost 11 bases, with 14 bases spanning the gap. The DNA of the CDR3 is TGTGCCAGCAGCTTAGGGGCTACAGGTTGGGCTTTCTTT. Its translation is CASSLGATGWAFF.